This T cell receptor (beta chain) was sequenced in a study of shared clonotypes between healthy human individuals. Looking at the study overall: Donor ages ranged 18 to 49 years: a couple of women, a few men.

General study results and limits: Only blood was sampled; tissue repertoires likely differ.

CD4+ cells yielded CD45RA+ naive and CD45RA-negative memory subsets. Unmatched junction bases numbered 13, after V lost 6 bases and J lost 12 bases. This CDR3 contains 13 residues. Germline CDR1 LNHDA, CDR2 SQIVND (reference sequence). Remarks on this clone: Antigen unknown.

The assay used deep level. The protocol was immunoSEQ multiplex PCR, while the TCRdb copy is restricted to in-frame clones and leaves out a portion. The data contain some 500,000 clones, about 96% of them singletons. The chain is built from TRBV19 and TRBJ2-7; 8 bases line up with TRBD1. The receptor was derived from a woman in her twenties or thirties in good health. The source material was naive CD4+ T cells sorted from blood. Regarding subset: CD45RA+ positively selected. CDR3 in amino acids: CASSPTTDRGRYF. The CDR3 DNA is TGTGCCAGTAGCCCGACAACAGACAGGGGACGGTACTTC.